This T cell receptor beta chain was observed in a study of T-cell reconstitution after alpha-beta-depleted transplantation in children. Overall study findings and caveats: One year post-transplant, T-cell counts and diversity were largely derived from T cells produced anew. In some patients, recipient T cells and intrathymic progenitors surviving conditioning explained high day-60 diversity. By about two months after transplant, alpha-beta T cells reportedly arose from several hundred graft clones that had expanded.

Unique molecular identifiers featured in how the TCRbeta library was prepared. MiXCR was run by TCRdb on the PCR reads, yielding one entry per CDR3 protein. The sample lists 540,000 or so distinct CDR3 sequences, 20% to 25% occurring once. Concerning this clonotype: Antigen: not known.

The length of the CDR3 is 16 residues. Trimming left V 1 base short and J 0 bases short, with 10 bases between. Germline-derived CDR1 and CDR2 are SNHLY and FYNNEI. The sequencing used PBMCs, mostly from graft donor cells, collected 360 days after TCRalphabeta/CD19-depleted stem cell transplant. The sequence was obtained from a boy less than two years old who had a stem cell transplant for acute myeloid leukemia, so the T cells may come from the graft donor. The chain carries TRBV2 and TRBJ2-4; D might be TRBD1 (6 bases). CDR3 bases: TGTGCCAGCAGTGAAGAGGACAGTTTAGCCAAAAACATTCAGTACTTC. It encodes CASSEEDSLAKNIQYF.